Given below is one T cell receptor beta chain in context. This sample is drawn from a study of blood T cell repertoires in COVID-19. For the study at large: Either two negative PCRs, clearance, or symptom resolution qualified Cohort 3 donors as recovered.

The V and J ends lost 7 bases and 3 bases respectively, with 16 bases between them. The germline gives CDR1 MNHEY, CDR2 SVGAGI. This CDR3 has 14 amino acids. Original processing notes: Reference gene primer amplification gave estimated nucleated cell counts. Sequencing was performed with immunoSEQ multiplex PCR; in TCRdb, only in-frame clones are kept and a portion is missing. V, J and clone size are taken as reported in that table, and D and trimming were inferred from the DNA itself. The sample records approximately 210,000 clones, more than 75% being singletons. All enrollees were roughly 18 to 90 years old and from roughly 26 US areas. In assigning cohorts, the study relied on participant-reported clinical history.

Sequencing input: PBMCs or T cells enriched from blood (not recorded which). This rearrangement joins TRBV6-5 to TRBJ2-7; tentatively, D is TRBD1 (8 bases). The TCR was taken from a man under 40 in a cohort exposed to, infected with or recovered from COVID-19 (not recorded which). The CDR3 sequence: CASKRDRTSYEQYF. In DNA form, the CDR3 reads TGTGCCAGCAAGCGGGACAGGACTAGCTACGAGCAGTACTTC.